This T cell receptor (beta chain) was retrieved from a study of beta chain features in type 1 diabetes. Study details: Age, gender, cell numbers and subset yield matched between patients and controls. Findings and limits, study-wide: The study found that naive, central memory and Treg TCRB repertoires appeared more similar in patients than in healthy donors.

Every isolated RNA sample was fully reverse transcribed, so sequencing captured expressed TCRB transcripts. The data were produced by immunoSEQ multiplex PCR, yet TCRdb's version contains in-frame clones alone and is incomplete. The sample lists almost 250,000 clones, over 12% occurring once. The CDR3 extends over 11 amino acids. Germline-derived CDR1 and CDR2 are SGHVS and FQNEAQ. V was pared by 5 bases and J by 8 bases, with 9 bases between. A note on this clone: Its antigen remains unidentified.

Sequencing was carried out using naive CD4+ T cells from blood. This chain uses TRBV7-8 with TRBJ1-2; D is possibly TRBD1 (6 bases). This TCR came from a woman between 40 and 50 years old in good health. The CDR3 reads CASSPGDGYTF. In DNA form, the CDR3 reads TGTGCCAGCAGCCCAGGGGACGGCTACACCTTC.